The 27 T cell receptor beta chains presented below share a single source sample, sequenced in a study of blood T cell repertoires in COVID-19. Libraries were prepared by immunoSEQ multiplex PCR; TCRdb keeps only in-frame clonotypes and omits some of them. The sample has 180,000 or so clones, 80% to 85% seen once. The sequencing input was PBMCs or T cells enriched from blood (not recorded which). These receptors were taken from an older woman who had recovered from COVID-19.

CDR3 region: CASRRGQGGTEAFF. The CDR3 coding sequence is TGTGCCAGCAGGAGGGGACAGGGTGGAACTGAAGCTTTCTTT. This chain uses TRBV2 with TRBJ1-1, with TRBD1 matching 9 bases. The CDR3 extends over 14 amino acids. V lost 6 bases and J lost 5; bases outside the gene matches: 7. Germline lookup yields CDR1 SNHLY and CDR2 FYNNEI.

The chain employs TRBV10-3 and TRBJ1-4, with no clear D. Germline CDR1 reads ENHRY; CDR2 reads SYGVKD. With 6 bases removed from V and 4 bases from J, the gap between germline ends came to 6 bases. This CDR3 contains 12 residues. CDR3: CAISANNEKLFF. CDR3 in DNA: TGTGCCATCAGCGCTAATAATGAAAAACTGTTTTTT.

The V call is TRBV7-9, the J call TRBJ1-5, with 8 bases identical to TRBD1. Germline CDR1 is SEHNR and CDR2 is FQNEAQ (reference sequence). This CDR3 has 15 residues. V was pared by 5 bases and J by 4 bases, with 7 bases of the junction left unmatched. This chain's CDR3 is CASSPGRDRNQPQHF. The CDR3 bases are TGTGCCAGCAGCCCAGGAAGGGACAGGAATCAGCCCCAGCATTTT.

The V gene is TRBV7-6, the J gene TRBJ2-5, with D possibly being TRBD1 (5 bases). The germline V gene encodes CDR1 SGHVS and CDR2 FNYEAQ. CDR3 length: 14 amino acids. V gave up 1 base and J gave up 7 bases, with 13 bases separating them. CDR3 sequence reads: CASSLGGVQGTQYF. The CDR3 coding sequence is TGTGCCAGCAGCTTAGGGGGCGTCCAGGGGACCCAGTACTTC.

V gene TRBV3-1 (or the pseudogene TRBV3-2) combines with J gene TRBJ2-3; D unclear. The CDR3 is 11 amino acids. V was cut by 1 base and J by 6 bases, with 2 bases left in between. CDR1 and CDR2 (germline): LGHDT, YNNKEL (reference sequence). CDR3 in amino acids: CASSQADTQYF. The CDR3 DNA sequence: TGTGCCAGCAGCCAAGCTGATACGCAGTATTTT.

The CDR3 reads CASRSWQGSYEQYF. In DNA form, the CDR3 reads TGTGCCAGCAGGTCGTGGCAGGGCTCCTACGAGCAGTACTTC. This sequence joins TRBV6-5 and TRBJ2-7, with D possibly being TRBD1 (5 bases). V shed 6 bases and J shed 0 bases, with 12 bases lying between them. Germline V gene lookup returns CDR1 MNHEY and CDR2 SVGAGI. This CDR3 is 14 amino acids long.

In this sample, this clone turned up a few times. J is TRBJ1-1 and V is TRBV11-1; 7 nucleotides agree with TRBD1. The CDR3 loop spans 14 amino acids. The ends lost 2 bases at V and 1 base at J; junction bases unmatched: 1. The V gene's germline CDR1 is SGHAT and CDR2 FQDESV (reference sequence). Here the CDR3 DNA reads TGTGCCAGCAGCTTAAGACAGGGGAACACTGAAGCTTTCTTT. This codes for CASSLRQGNTEAFF. The full variable domain, completed using reference TRBV11-1 and TRBJ1-1, is EAEVAQSPRYKITEKSQAVAFWCDPISGHATLYWYRQILGQGPELLVQFQDESVVDDSQLPKDRFSAERLKGVDSTLKIQPAELGDSAMYLCASSLRQGNTEAFFGQGTRLTVV.

CDR3 amino acids: CASAGTSGGANEQFF. DNA of the CDR3: TGTGCCAGCGCCGGGACTAGCGGGGGGGCGAATGAGCAGTTCTTC. V usage is TRBV9 and J usage is TRBJ2-1; 16 bases align to TRBD2. Germline V gene data show CDR1 as SGDLS and CDR2 as YYNGEE. This CDR3 has 15 residues. The trim removed 7 bases at V and 7 bases at J, leaving 5 bases unmatched.

The chain has TRBV18 and TRBJ1-2, with 9 positions matching TRBD1. Looked up from germline, CDR1 is KGHSH and CDR2 is LQKENI. This CDR3 region has 13 residues. The ends lost 5 bases at V and 6 bases at J; junction bases unmatched: 4. DNA for the CDR3: TGTGCCAGCTCAAGGACAGGGGAACATGGCTACACCTTC. It yields the protein CASSRTGEHGYTF.

The chain has TRBV28 and TRBJ1-2; 12 bases fit TRBD1. Germline values: CDR1 MDHEN, CDR2 SYDVKM. Trimming cost V 3 bases and J 6 bases; bases outside gene matches: 8. The length of the CDR3 is 16 residues. The CDR3, as DNA: TGTGCCAGCAGTTTGACACCGGGACAGGGGGCGAATGGCTACACCTTC. It is translated as CASSLTPGQGANGYTF.

The chain is built from TRBV7-9 and TRBJ1-1; a weak D match, TRBD1 (6 bases). V was clipped by 6 bases and J by 8 bases, with 16 bases between them. This CDR3 comprises 13 residues. CDR1 SEHNR and CDR2 FQNEAQ come from the germline V gene (reference sequence). CDR3 in DNA: TGTGCCAGCAGATCTGGACAGACGGGGGAAGCTTTCTTT. This sequence encodes CASRSGQTGEAFF. Based on the CDR3 plus reference TRBV7-9 and TRBJ1-1, the full variable domain is DTGVSQNPRHKITKRGQNVTFRCDPISEHNRLYWYRQTLGQGPEFLTYFQNEAQLEKSRLLSDRFSAERPKGSFSTLEIQRTEQGDSAMYLCASRSGQTGEAFFGQGTRLTVV.

This chain uses TRBV2 with TRBJ2-3; possible D gene TRBD2, 5 bases. The CDR3 is made up of 15 amino acids. Trimming took 1 base from V and 2 from J, leaving 10 bases between them. The germline V gene has CDR1 SNHLY and CDR2 FYNNEI. In DNA form, the CDR3 reads TGTGCCAGCAGTGAAGGTCAAGCGGACACAGATACGCAGTATTTT. Translated: CASSEGQADTDTQYF.

The rearrangement links TRBV28 to TRBJ2-7, with TRBD2 matching 15 bases. CDR1 is MDHEN and CDR2 is SYDVKM in the germline V gene. This CDR3 is built from 18 residues. V shed 2 bases and J 6 bases; nucleotides not matched to a gene: 11. CDR3 sequence (DNA): TGTGCCAGCAGTTTACCTACGTGGACTAGCGGGAGGGTTCGCGAGCAGTACTTC. Translating it yields CASSLPTWTSGRVREQYF.

The chain uses TRBV7-9 and TRBJ1-2, with 11 bases identical to TRBD1. V was clipped by 5 bases and J by 1 base; unmatched bases: 6. CDR3 length equals 16 residues. Germline V CDR1 and CDR2: SEHNR, FQNEAQ (reference sequence). The chain's CDR3 is CASSQDRGRGNYGYTF. The CDR3, as DNA: TGTGCCAGCAGCCAGGACAGGGGGCGTGGTAACTATGGCTACACCTTC. Based on the CDR3 plus reference TRBV7-9 and TRBJ1-2, the full variable domain is DTGVSQNPRHKITKRGQNVTFRCDPISEHNRLYWYRQTLGQGPEFLTYFQNEAQLEKSRLLSDRFSAERPKGSFSTLEIQRTEQGDSAMYLCASSQDRGRGNYGYTFGSGTRLTVV.

The chain links TRBV2 to TRBJ2-5, with 9 bases fitting TRBD2. The V and J ends lost 4 bases and 4 bases, in that order; junction bases with no gene match: 7. The CDR3 is made up of 15 amino acids. The germline CDR1 and CDR2 sequences are SNHLY and FYNNEI. Here the CDR3 reads CASSGRGGQVETQYF. The CDR3 coding sequence is TGTGCCAGCAGTGGGCGGGGGGGCCAAGTAGAGACCCAGTACTTC.

This sequence joins TRBV11-2 and TRBJ2-5; D call uncertain. The germline CDR1 and CDR2 sequences are SGHAT and FQNNGV. The germline V and J ends were trimmed by 3 bases and 4 bases, with 9 bases remaining between them. This CDR3 has 13 residues. CDR3 sequence reads: CASSLPTPETQYF. The CDR3 coding sequence is TGTGCCAGCAGCTTGCCCACTCCAGAGACCCAGTACTTC.

The chain joins TRBV28 to TRBJ2-1; maybe TRBD2 (5 bases). Germline V CDR1 and CDR2: MDHEN, SYDVKM. Trimming stripped 2 bases from V and 0 bases from J, with 14 bases between. CDR3 size: 17 residues. In DNA form, the CDR3 reads TGTGCCAGCAGTTTAAAGGTGGGAGAGGTCTCCTACAATGAGCAGTTCTTC. As protein: CASSLKVGEVSYNEQFF.

CDR3 sequence (DNA): TGTGCCAGCAGCTTATCGGTTGGGCCGTCCCACGAGCAGTACTTC. This gives the protein CASSLSVGPSHEQYF. V and J are TRBV11-2 and TRBJ2-7; D unclear. The germline gives CDR1 SGHAT, CDR2 FQNNGV. This CDR3 region has 15 residues. V gave up 2 bases and J gave up 5 bases, with 16 bases separating them. The full variable domain, in which reference TRBV11-2 and TRBJ2-7 provide the parts outside the CDR3, is EAGVAQSPRYKIIEKRQSVAFWCNPISGHATLYWYQQILGQGPKLLIQFQNNGVVDDSQLPKDRFSAERLKGVDSTLKIQPAKLEDSAVYLCASSLSVGPSHEQYFGPGTRLTVT.

The chain has TRBV2 and TRBJ1-6; no clear D gene. Germline CDR1 SNHLY, CDR2 FYNNEI. The CDR3 contains 15 residues. Trimming stripped 4 bases from V and 0 bases from J, with 7 bases between. Here the CDR3 reads CASSGLNSYNSPLHF. For the CDR3, the DNA is TGTGCCAGCAGTGGTCTAAACTCCTATAATTCACCCCTCCACTTT.

This rearrangement joins TRBV9 to TRBJ1-5; D remains ambiguous. The CDR3 contains 15 residues. V shed 2 bases and J shed 3 bases, with 12 bases lying between them. Germline V CDR1 and CDR2: SGDLS, YYNGEE. For the CDR3, the DNA is TGTGCCAGCAGCGTTTCGGGTACACTCAATCAGCCCCAGCATTTT. Translation: CASSVSGTLNQPQHF. The full variable domain, in which reference TRBV9 and TRBJ1-5 provide the parts outside the CDR3, is DSGVTQTPKHLITATGQRVTLRCSPRSGDLSVYWYQQSLDQGLQFLIQYYNGEERAKGNILERFSAQQFPDLHSELNLSSLELGDSALYFCASSVSGTLNQPQHFGDGTRLSIL.

V gene TRBV6-1 combines with J gene TRBJ1-2; 10 positions agree with TRBD1. CDR1 is MNHNS and CDR2 is SASEGT in the germline V gene. The CDR3 totals 15 residues. With V trimmed by 3 bases and J by 7 bases, 8 bases remained unmatched. The CDR3 bases are TGTGCCAGCAGTGAGCCTGGGACAGGGGATCGTGGCTACACCTTC. Amino acid sequence: CASSEPGTGDRGYTF.

This clone was seen only once. V is TRBV3-1 (or the pseudogene TRBV3-2) and J is TRBJ2-2; TRBD2 matches at 9 bases. The V and J ends lost 9 bases and 2 bases, in that order; junction bases with no gene match: 4. The CDR3 extends over 14 amino acids. In germline, CDR1 is LGHDT, CDR2 YNNKEL (reference sequence). The chain's CDR3 is CASTGLANTGELFF. CDR3 coding DNA: TGTGCCAGTACGGGACTAGCTAACACCGGGGAGCTGTTTTTT.

The genes are TRBV28 and TRBJ1-2, with 9 nucleotides matching TRBD1. This CDR3 has 14 amino acids. V was clipped by 6 bases and J by 9 bases; unmatched bases: 11. Germline V CDR1 and CDR2: MDHEN, SYDVKM. CDR3 sequence: CASRSSTGGRSYTF. The CDR3 DNA reads TGTGCCAGCAGATCCTCGACAGGGGGAAGGAGCTACACCTTC.

The V call is TRBV21-1, the J call TRBJ2-5; TRBD2, the D gene given by the table, was not confirmed from the DNA. TRBV21-1 is a recognized pseudogene. The CDR3 has 15 amino acids. The chain's CDR3 is CASSSPRRGQETQYF. CDR3 bases: TGTGCCAGCAGCTCCCCCCGGCGGGGGCAGGAGACCCAGTACTTC.

The V call is TRBV28, the J call TRBJ1-2, with 7 nucleotides matching TRBD1. This CDR3 is 15 amino acids long. The germline V gene has CDR1 MDHEN and CDR2 SYDVKM. V lost 4 bases and J lost 3; bases outside the gene matches: 8. CDR3 amino acids: CASSSTGTAHYGYTF. In DNA, the CDR3 is TGTGCCAGCAGTTCCACCGGGACAGCACACTATGGCTACACCTTC.

The V call is TRBV19, the J call TRBJ1-2, with 9 nucleotides matching TRBD1. Germline CDR1 and CDR2: LNHDA and SQIVND (reference sequence). The ends lost 1 base at V and 4 bases at J; junction bases unmatched: 7. CDR3 size: 16 residues. CDR3 DNA sequence: TGTGCCAGTAGTATAGGCCAGGGACAGGGCGGCTATGGCTACACCTTC. Its protein is CASSIGQGQGGYGYTF.

The V call is TRBV5-4, the J call TRBJ1-2; D may be TRBD1 (6 bases). Trimming took 3 bases from V and 8 from J, leaving 20 bases between them. CDR1 SGHNT and CDR2 YYREEE come from the germline V gene (reference sequence). CDR3 size: 15 residues. CDR3 coding DNA: TGTGCCAGCAGCTACTCCAAACAGGGAACGGGAGGCTACACCTTC. Its translation: CASSYSKQGTGGYTF. The whole variable domain, remainder taken from reference TRBV5-4 and TRBJ1-2, is ETGVTQSPTHLIKTRGQQVTLRCSSQSGHNTVSWYQQALGQGPQFIFQYYREEENGRGNFPPRFSGLQFPNYSSELNVNALELDDSALYLCASSYSKQGTGGYTFGSGTRLTVV.